This T cell receptor beta chain is from a study of T cell changes during pregnancy in multiple sclerosis. This CDR3 has 14 amino acids. CDR1 is SEHNR and CDR2 is FQNEAQ in the germline V gene (reference sequence). Trimming cost V 1 base and J 3 bases, with 10 bases left between them. Data came from immunoSEQ multiplex PCR; TCRdb stores just in-frame clones and leaves some out. The sample shows 35,000 to 45,000 clones, roughly nine tenths of them seen only once. The receptor was derived from a female donor with multiple sclerosis, enrolled in a pregnancy study. The sequences come from CD8+ T cells from peripheral blood mononuclear cells, collected before pregnancy. The chain recombines TRBV7-9 with TRBJ2-7; D unclear. CDR3 protein: CASSLGPRFYEQYF. The CDR3 bases are TGTGCCAGCAGCTTAGGGCCACGTTTCTACGAGCAGTACTTC.